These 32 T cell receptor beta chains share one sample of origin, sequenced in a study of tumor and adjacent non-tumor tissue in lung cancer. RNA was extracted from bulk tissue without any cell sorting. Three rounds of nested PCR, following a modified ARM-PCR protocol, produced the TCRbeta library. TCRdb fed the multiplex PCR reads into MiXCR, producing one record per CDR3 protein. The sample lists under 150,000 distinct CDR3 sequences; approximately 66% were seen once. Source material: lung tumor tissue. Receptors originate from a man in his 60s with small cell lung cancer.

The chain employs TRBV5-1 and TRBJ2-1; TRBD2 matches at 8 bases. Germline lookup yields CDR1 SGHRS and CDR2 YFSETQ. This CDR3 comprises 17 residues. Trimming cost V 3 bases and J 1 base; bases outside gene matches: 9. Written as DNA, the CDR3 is TGCGCCAGCAGCTACGCGGGAGGTAGTGATTCCTACAATGAGCAGTTCTTC. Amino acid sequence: CASSYAGGSDSYNEQFF.

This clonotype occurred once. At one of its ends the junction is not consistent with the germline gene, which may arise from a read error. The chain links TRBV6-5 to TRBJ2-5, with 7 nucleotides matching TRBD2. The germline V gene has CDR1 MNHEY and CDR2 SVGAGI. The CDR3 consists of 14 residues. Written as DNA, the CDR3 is TGTGCCAGCAGTTACTCGTTCCGGGGGGAGACCCAATACTTC. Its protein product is CASSYSFRGETQYF.

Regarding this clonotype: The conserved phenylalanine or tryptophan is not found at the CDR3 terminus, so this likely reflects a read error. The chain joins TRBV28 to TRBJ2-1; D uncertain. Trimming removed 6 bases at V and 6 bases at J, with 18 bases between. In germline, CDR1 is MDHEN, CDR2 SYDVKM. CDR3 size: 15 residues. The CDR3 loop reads CASRLPQSSSNEQFY. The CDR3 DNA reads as TGTGCCAGCAGGTTGCCGCAGTCCTCTTCCAATGAGCAGTTCTAC.

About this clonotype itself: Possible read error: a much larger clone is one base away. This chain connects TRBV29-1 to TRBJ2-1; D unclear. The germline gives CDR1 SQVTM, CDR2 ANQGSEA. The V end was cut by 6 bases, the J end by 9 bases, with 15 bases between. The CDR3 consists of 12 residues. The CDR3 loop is CSVGMTNSEQFF. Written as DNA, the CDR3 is TGCAGCGTGGGGATGACCAACAGTGAGCAGTTCTTC.

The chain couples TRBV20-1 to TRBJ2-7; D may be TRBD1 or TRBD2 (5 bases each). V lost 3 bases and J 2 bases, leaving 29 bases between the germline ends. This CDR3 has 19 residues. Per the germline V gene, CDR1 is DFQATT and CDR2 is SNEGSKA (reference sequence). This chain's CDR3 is CSASLWTPIRTGSPYEQYF. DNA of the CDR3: TGCAGTGCTAGTCTGTGGACACCCATACGGACTGGATCCCCCTACGAGCAGTACTTC.

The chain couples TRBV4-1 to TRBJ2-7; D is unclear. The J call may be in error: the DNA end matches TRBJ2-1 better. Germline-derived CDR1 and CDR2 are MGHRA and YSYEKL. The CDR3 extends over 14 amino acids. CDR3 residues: CASGLAESSYEQFF. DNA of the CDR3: TGCGCCAGCGGCCTGGCTGAGAGCTCCTACGAGCAGTTCTTC.

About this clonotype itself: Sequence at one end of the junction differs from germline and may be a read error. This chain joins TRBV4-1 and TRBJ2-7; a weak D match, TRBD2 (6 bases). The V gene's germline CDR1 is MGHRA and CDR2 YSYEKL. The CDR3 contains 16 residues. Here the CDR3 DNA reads TGCGCCAGCAGCCAAGAGGCTCCTGGAGGGCCTTACGAGCACTACTTC. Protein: CASSQEAPGGPYEHYF.

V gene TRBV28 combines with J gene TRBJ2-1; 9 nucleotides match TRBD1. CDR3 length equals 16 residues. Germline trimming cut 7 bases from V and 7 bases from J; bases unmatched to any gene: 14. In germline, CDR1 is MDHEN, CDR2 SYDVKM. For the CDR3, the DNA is TGTGCCAGCAATGCGCCCCACAGGGGGCGCGTTAATGAGCAGTTCTTC. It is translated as CASNAPHRGRVNEQFF. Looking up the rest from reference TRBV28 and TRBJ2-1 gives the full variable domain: DVKVTQSSRYLVKRTGEKVFLECVQDMDHENMFWYRQDPGLGLRLIYFSYDVKMKEKGDIPEGYSVSREKKERFSLILESASTNQTSMYLCASNAPHRGRVNEQFFGPGTRLTVL.

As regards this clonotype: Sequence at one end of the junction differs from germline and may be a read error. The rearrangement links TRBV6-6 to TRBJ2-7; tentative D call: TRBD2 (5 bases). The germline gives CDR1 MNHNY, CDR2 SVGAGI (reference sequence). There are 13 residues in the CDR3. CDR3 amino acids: CASSAQSFAERHF. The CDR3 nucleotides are TGTGCCAGCAGTGCCCAATCTTTCGCCGAGCGGCACTTC.

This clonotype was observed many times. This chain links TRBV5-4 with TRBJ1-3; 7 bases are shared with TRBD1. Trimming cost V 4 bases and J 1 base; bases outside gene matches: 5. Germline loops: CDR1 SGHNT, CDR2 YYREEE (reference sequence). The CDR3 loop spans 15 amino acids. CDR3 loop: CASSTLTGSGNTIYF. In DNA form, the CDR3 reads TGTGCCAGCAGCACGTTGACAGGGTCTGGAAACACCATATATTTT. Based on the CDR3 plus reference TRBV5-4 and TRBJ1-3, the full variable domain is ETGVTQSPTHLIKTRGQQVTLRCSSQSGHNTVSWYQQALGQGPQFIFQYYREEENGRGNFPPRFSGLQFPNYSSELNVNALELDDSALYLCASSTLTGSGNTIYFGEGSWLTVV.

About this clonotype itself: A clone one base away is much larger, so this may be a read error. The DNA of the CDR3 is TGTGCCAGCAGCCAAGGAGCCGGAGTTAACACTGAAACTTTCTTT. Its translation is CASSQGAGVNTETFF. The chain joins TRBV4-2 to TRBJ1-1; D is uncertain. Germline V gene data show CDR1 as LGHNA and CDR2 as YNFKEQ. This CDR3 region has 15 residues.

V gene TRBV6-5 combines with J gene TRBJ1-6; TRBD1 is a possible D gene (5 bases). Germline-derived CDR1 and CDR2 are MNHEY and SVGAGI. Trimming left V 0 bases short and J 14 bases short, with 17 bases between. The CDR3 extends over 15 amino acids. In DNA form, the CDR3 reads TGTGCCAGCAGTTACTCAGGGGCCTGGAACTCGGCCCTCCACTTT. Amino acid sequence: CASSYSGAWNSALHF.

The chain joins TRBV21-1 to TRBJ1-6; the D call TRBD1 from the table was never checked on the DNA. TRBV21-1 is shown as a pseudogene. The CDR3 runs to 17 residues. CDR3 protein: CVSSRLRPGRGNSPLHF. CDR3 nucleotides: TGTGTCAGCAGCCGCCTGCGGCCAGGCCGGGGCAATTCACCCCTCCACTTT.

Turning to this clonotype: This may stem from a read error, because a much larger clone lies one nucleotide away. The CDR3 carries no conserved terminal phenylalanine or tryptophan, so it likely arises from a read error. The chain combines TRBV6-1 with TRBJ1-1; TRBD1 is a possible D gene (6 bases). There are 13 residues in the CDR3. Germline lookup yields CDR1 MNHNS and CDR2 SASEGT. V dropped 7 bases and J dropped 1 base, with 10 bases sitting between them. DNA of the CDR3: TGTGCCAGCAACAGGGTGGCGAACACTGAAGCTTTCGTT. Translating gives CASNRVANTEAFV.

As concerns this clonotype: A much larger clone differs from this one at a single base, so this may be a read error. The chain's CDR3 is CSAWTISGYNEQFF. In DNA form, the CDR3 reads TGCAGTGCTTGGACGATTAGCGGTTACAATGAGCAGTTCTTC. This chain uses TRBV20-1 with TRBJ2-1, with TRBD2 as a possible D gene (6 bases). This CDR3 spans 14 amino acids. The germline V and J ends were trimmed by 5 bases and 4 bases, with 15 bases remaining between them. In germline, CDR1 is DFQATT, CDR2 SNEGSKA (reference sequence).

In DNA, the CDR3 is TGTGCCAGCAGATGGAGGCGGGAGCAGTTCTTC. It encodes CASRWRREQFF. J is TRBJ2-1 and V is TRBV5-6; a possible D gene is TRBD2 (5 bases). The germline gives CDR1 SGHDT, CDR2 YYEEEE. The CDR3 loop spans 11 amino acids. Trimming stripped 5 bases from V and 10 bases from J, with 10 bases between.

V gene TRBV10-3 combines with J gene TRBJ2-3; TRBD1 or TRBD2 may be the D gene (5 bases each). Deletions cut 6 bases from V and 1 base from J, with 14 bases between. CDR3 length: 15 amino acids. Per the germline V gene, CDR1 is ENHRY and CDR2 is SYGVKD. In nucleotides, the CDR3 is TGTGCCATCAGGGAATCTAGGGGAGGCACAGATACGCAGTATTTT. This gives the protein CAIRESRGGTDTQYF.

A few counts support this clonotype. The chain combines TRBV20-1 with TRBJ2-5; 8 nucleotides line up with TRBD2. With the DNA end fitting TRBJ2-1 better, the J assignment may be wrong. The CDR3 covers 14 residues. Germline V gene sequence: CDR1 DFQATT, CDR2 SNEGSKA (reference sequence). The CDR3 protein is CSASQRGTGETQFF. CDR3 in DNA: TGCAGTGCTAGTCAGCGGGGGACGGGGGAGACCCAGTTCTTC.

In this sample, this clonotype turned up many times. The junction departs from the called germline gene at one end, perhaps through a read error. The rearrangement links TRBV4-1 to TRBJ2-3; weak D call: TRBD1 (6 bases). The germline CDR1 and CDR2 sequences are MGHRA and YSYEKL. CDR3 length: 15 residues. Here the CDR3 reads CASSEDRWGTDTQYF. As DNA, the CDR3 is TGCGCCAGCAGCGAAGACAGGTGGGGCACAGATACGCAGTATTTT.

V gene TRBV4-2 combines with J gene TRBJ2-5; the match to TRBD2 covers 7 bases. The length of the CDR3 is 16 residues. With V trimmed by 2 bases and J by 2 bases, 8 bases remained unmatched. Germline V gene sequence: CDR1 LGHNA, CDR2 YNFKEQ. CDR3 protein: CASSQTSSGIQETQYF. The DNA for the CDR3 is TGTGCCAGCAGCCAAACATCTAGCGGAATACAAGAGACCCAGTACTTC.

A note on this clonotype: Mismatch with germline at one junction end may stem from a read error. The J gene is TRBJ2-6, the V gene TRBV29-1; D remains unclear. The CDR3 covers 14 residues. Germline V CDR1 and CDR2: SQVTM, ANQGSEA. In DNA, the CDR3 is TGCAGCGTCCGACCGAGCTCTGTGGCCAACGTCCTGACTTTC. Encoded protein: CSVRPSSVANVLTF.

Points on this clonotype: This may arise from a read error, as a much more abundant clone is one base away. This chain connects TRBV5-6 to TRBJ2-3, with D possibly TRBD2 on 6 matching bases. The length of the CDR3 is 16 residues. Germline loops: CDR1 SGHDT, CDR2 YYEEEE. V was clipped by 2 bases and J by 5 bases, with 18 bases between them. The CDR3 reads CASSLRLVGEGDTQYF. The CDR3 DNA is TGTGCCAGCAGCTTACGACTAGTGGGAGAAGGAGATACGCAGTATTTT.

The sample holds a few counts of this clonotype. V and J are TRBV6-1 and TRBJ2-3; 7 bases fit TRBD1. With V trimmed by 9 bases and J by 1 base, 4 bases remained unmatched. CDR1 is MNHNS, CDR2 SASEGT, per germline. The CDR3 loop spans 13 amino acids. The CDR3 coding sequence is TGTGCCAGTCGGGACAGCGGCACAGATACGCAGTATTTT. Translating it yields CASRDSGTDTQYF.

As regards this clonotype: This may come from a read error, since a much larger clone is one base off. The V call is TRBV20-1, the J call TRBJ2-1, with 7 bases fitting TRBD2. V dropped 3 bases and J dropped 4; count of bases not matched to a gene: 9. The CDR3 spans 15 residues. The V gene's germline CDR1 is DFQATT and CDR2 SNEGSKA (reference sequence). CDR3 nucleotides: TGCAGTGCTAGGTTTAGCCGGGAGGATTACAATGAGCAGTTCTTC. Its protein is CSARFSREDYNEQFF.

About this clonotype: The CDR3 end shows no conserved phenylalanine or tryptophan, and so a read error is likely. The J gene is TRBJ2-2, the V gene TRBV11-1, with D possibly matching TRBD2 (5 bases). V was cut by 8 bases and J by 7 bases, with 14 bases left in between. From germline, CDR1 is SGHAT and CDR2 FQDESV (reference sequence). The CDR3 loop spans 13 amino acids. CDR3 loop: CASGLLGGGELFI. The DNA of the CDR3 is TGTGCCAGCGGCCTACTAGGCGGCGGGGAGCTGTTTATT.

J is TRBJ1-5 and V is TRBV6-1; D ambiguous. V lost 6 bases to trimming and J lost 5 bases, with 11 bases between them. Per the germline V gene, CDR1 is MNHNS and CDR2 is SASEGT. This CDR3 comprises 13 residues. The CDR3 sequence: CASRILKDQPQHF. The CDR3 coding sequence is TGTGCCAGCAGAATATTGAAGGATCAGCCCCAGCATTTT.

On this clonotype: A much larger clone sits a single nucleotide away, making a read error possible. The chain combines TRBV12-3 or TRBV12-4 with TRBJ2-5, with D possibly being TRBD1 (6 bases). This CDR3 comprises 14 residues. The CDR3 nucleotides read TGTGCCAGCGGTTTAAAAAGGACAGAAGAGACCCAGTACTTC. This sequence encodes CASGLKRTEETQYF.

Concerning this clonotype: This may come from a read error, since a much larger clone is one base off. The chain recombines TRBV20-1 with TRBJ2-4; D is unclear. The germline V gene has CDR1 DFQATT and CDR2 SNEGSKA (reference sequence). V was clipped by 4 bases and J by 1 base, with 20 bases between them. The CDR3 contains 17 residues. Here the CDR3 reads CSAKSLGRKWAKNIQYF. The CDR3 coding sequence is TGCAGTGCTAAGAGCCTCGGTCGGAAATGGGCCAAAAACATTCAGTACTTC.

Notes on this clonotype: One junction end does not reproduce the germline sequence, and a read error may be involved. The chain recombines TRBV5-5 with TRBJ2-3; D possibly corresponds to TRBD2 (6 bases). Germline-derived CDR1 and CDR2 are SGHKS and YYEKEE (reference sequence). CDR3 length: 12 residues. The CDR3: CASSLPGDTQYF. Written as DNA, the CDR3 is TGTGCCAGCAGCCTTCCGGGGGATACGCAATATTTT.

This CDR3 is CASNSNQPQHF. The CDR3 DNA reads as TGTGCCAGCAACAGCAATCAGCCCCAGCATTTT. The V and J genes are TRBV6-1 and TRBJ1-5; D ambiguous. CDR1 is MNHNS and CDR2 is SASEGT in the germline V gene. This CDR3 comprises 11 residues. The germline V and J ends were trimmed by 7 bases and 1 base, with 2 bases remaining between them.

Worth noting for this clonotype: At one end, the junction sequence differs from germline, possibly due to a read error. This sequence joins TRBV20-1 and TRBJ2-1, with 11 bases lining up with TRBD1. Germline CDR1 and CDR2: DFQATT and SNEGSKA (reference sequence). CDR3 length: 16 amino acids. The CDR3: CNARAIGQGASNEQFF. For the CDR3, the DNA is TGCAATGCTAGAGCGATTGGACAGGGGGCTTCTAATGAGCAGTTCTTC.

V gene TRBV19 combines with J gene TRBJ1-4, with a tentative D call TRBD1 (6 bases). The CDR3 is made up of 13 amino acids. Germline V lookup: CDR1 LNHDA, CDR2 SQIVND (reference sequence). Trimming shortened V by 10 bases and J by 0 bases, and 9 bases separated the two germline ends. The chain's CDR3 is CATSGATNEKLFF. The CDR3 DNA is TGTGCCACCTCAGGGGCAACTAATGAAAAACTGTTTTTT.